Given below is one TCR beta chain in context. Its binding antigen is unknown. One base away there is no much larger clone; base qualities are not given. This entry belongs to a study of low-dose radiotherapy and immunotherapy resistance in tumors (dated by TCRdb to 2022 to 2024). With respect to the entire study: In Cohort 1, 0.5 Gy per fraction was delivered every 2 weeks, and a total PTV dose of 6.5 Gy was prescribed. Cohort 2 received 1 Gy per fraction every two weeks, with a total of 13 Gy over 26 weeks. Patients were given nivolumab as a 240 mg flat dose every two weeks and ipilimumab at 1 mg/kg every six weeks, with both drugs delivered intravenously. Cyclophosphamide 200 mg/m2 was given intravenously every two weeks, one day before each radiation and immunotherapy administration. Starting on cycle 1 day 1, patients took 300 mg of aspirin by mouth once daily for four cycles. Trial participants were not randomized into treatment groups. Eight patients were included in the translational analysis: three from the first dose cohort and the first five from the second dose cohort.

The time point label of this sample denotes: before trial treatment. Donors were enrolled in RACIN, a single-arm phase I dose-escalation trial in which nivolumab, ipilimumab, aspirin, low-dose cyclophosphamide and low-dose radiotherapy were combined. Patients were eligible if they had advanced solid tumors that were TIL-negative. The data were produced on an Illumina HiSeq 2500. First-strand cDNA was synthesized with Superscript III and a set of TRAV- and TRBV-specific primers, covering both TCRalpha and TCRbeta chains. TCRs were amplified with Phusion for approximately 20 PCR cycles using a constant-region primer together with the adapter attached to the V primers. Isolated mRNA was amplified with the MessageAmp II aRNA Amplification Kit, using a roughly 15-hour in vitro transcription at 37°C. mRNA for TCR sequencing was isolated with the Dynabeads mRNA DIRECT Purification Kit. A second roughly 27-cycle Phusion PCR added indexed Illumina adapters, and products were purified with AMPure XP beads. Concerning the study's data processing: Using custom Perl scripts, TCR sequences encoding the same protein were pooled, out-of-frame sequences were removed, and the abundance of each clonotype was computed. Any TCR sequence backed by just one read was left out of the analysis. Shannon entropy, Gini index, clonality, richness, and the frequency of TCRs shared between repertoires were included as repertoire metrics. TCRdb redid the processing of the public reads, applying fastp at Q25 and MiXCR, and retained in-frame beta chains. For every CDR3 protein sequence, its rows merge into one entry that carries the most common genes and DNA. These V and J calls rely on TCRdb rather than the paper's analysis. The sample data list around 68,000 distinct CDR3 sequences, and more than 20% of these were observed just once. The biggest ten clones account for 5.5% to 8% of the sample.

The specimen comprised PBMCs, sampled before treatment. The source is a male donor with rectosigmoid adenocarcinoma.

The CDR3 region reads CASSYGTSGSGTDTQYF. The DNA sequence is TGTGCCAGCAGTTACGGGACTAGCGGGAGCGGGACAGATACGCAGTATTTT. Rearrangement joined TRBV6-6 to TRBJ2-3, and TRBD2 matches 14 of the central bases. Per the germline V gene (reference sequence), MNHNY is the CDR1 and SVGAGI is the CDR2. The CDR3 sequence holds 17 residues, the cysteine and phenylalanine included. The entry retains the CDR3 DNA only, 51 bases that are in frame from base 1. Here V drops 2 bases and J drops 3 bases, and the junction holds 4 bases not matched to any gene.